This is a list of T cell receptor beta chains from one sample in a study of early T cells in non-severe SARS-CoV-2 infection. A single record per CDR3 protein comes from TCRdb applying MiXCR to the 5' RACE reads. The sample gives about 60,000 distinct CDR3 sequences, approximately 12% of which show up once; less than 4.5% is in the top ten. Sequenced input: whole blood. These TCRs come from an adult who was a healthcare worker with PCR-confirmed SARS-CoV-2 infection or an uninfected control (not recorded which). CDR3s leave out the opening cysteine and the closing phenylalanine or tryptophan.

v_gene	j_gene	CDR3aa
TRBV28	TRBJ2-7	ASLAGVKRGAEQY
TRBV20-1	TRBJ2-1	SASAERDEQF
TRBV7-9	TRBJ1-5	ASRSRGPNQPQH
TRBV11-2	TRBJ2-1	ASSLDRPNEQF
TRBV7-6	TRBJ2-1	ASGPGGSSNEQF
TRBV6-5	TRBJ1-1	ASSDPGGLAEAF
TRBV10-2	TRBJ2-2	ASSEVFGTNTGELF
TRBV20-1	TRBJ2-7	SARHRAGLPAYEQY
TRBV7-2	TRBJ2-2	ASSLGRGIGGELF
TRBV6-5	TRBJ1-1	ASSYHRQGEAF
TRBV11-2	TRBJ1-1	ASSRQSRDTEAF
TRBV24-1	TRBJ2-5	ATSDSGTAVQETQY
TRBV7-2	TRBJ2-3	ASSLGQGRGADTQY